This TCR beta chain was observed in a study of blood T cell repertoires in COVID-19. Data came from immunoSEQ multiplex PCR; TCRdb stores just in-frame clones and leaves some out. The sample comprises roughly 410,000 clones, over 75% of which are singletons, and about 1.6% rests with the top ten. Germline loops: CDR1 SQVTM, CDR2 ANQGSEA. The CDR3 covers 15 residues. V was trimmed by 0 bases and J by 1 base, leaving 13 bases between them. A single count supports this clone. Sequencing input: peripheral blood. This chain uses TRBV29-1 with TRBJ2-7, with D possibly TRBD2 on 6 matching bases. The sequence derives from a woman aged 40-49 years with COVID-19, enrolled during active disease. In DNA form, the CDR3 reads TGCAGCGTTGAAGATCTGGGGGGAACATCCTACGAGCAGTACTTC. It specifies CSVEDLGGTSYEQYF.